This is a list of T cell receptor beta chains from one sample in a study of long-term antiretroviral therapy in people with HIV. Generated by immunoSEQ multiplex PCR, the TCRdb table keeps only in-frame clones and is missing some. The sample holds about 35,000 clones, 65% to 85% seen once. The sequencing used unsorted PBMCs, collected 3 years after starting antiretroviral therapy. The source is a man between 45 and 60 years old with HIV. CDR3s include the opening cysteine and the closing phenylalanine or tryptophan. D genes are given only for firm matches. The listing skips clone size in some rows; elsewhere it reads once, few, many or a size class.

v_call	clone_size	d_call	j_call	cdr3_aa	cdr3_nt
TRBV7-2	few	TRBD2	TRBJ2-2	CASSYTSALALNTGELFF	TGTGCCAGCAGTTATACTAGCGCCCTGGCCCTCAACACCGGGGAGCTGTTTTTT
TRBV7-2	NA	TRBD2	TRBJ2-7	CASSHTHLLAGGPRREQYF	TGTGCCAGCAGCCACACCCACCTACTAGCGGGAGGGCCCCGACGTGAGCAGTACTTC
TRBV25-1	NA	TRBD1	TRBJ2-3	CATGTGWTDTQYF	TGTGCAACCGGGACAGGGTGGACAGATACGCAGTATTTT
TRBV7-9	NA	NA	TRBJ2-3	CASSLETHTDTQYF	TGTGCCAGCAGCTTAGAGACACACACAGATACGCAGTATTTT
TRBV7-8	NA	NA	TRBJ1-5	CASSSQTYRAQHF	TGTGCCAGCAGCTCCCAGACTTATCGGGCCCAGCATTTT
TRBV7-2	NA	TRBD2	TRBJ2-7	CARRLGAGAGKYF	TGTGCCAGACGGCTAGGAGCGGGGGCCGGGAAGTACTTC
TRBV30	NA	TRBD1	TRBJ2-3	CTWSYIQGIADTQYF	TGTACCTGGAGTTATATACAGGGGATCGCAGATACGCAGTATTTT
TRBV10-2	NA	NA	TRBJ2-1	CASSQGGGEQFF	TGCGCCAGCAGTCAGGGGGGGGGTGAGCAGTTCTTC
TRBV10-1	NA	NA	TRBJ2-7	CASSESKGVGSYEQYF	TGCGCCAGCAGTGAGTCGAAGGGGGTCGGCTCCTACGAGCAGTACTTC
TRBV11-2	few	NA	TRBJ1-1	CASSFTRNTEAFF	TGTGCCAGCAGTTTTACGCGGAACACTGAAGCTTTCTTT
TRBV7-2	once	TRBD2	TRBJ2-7	CASSLAAGEFDEQYF	TGTGCCAGCAGCTTAGCGGCGGGAGAGTTCGACGAGCAGTACTTC
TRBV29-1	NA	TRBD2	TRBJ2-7	CSVVERTSFSYEQYF	TGCAGCGTTGTAGAAAGGACTAGTTTCTCCTACGAGCAGTACTTC
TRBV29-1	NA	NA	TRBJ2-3	CSVVVDTQYF	TGCAGCGTTGTCGTGGATACGCAGTATTTT
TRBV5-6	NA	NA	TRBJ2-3	CASSLAASAYSSTDTQYF	TGTGCCAGCAGCTTGGCCGCTAGCGCTTATTCTAGCACAGATACGCAGTATTTT
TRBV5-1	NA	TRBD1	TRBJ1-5	CASSLGQGDHSNQPQHF	TGCGCCAGCAGCTTAGGTCAGGGGGACCATAGCAATCAGCCCCAGCATTTT
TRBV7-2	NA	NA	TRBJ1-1	CASSPRRGVEAFF	TGTGCCAGCAGCCCACGGAGGGGGGTTGAAGCTTTCTTT
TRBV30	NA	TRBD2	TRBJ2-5	CAWSLAGLETQYF	TGTGCCTGGAGTCTAGCGGGTCTCGAGACCCAGTACTTC
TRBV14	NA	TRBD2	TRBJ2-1	CASSPRLQSGAYNEQFF	TGTGCCAGCAGCCCTCGTCTTCAGAGCGGGGCCTACAATGAGCAGTTCTTC
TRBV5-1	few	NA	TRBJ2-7	CASSLKGSEQYF	TGCGCCAGCAGCTTGAAGGGCTCTGAGCAGTACTTC
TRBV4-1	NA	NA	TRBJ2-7	CASSQVASLGIEQYF	TGCGCCAGCAGCCAAGTAGCTTCATTGGGGATCGAGCAGTACTTC
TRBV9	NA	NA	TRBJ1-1	CASSVGRPNTEAFF	TGTGCCAGCAGCGTAGGTCGCCCCAACACTGAAGCTTTCTTT
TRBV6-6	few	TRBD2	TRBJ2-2	CASRGTSGRAGELFF	TGTGCCAGCAGAGGGACTAGCGGGAGGGCCGGGGAGCTGTTTTTT
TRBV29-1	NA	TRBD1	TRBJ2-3	CSVGETGGGTDTQYF	TGCAGCGTTGGGGAGACAGGGGGCGGCACAGATACGCAGTATTTT
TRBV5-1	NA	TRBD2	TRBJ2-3	CASSLGGLAGAEDTQYF	TGCGCCAGCAGCTTGGGCGGACTAGCGGGGGCGGAGGATACGCAGTATTTT
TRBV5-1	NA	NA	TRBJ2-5	CASSNLGRETQYF	TGCGCCAGCAGCAATCTGGGGAGGGAGACCCAGTACTTC
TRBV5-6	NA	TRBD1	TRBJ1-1	CASSRGQGHTEAFF	TGTGCCAGCAGCCGCGGACAGGGACACACTGAAGCTTTCTTT
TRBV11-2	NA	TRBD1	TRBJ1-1	CASSPRTGPNTEAFF	TGTGCCAGCAGCCCCCGGACAGGGCCAAACACTGAAGCTTTCTTT
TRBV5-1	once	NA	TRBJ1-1	CASSPDGNTEAFF	TGCGCCAGCAGCCCCGACGGAAACACTGAAGCTTTCTTT
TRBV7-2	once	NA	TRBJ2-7	CASSLGTQYYEQYF	TGTGCCAGCAGCTTAGGGACACAGTACTACGAGCAGTACTTC
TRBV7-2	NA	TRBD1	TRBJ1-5	CASSRDRYSNQPQHF	TGTGCCAGCAGCAGGGACAGATATAGCAATCAGCCCCAGCATTTT
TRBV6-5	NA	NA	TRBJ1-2	CASSYSPPGVYGYTF	TGTGCCAGCAGTTACTCCCCGCCAGGCGTCTATGGCTACACCTTC
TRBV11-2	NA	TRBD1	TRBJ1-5	CASSPGQGAYSNQPQHF	TGTGCCAGCAGCCCCGGACAGGGGGCGTATAGCAATCAGCCCCAGCATTTT
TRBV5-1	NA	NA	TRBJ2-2	CASSLVGRLTGYNTGELFF	TGCGCCAGCAGCTTGGTTGGACGGCTGACAGGCTACAACACCGGGGAGCTGTTTTTT
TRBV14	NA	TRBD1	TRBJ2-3	CASSHRDRAADTQYF	TGTGCCAGCAGCCACCGGGACAGGGCCGCAGATACGCAGTATTTT
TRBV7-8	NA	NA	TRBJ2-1	CASSSGVPSYNEQFF	TGTGCCAGCAGCTCAGGGGTCCCCTCCTACAATGAGCAGTTCTTC